The 15 T cell receptor beta chains listed next were all sequenced from one sample in a study of cytomegalovirus exposure and HLA in healthy donors. This table comes from immunoSEQ multiplex PCR, and its TCRdb copy is limited to in-frame clones, with some not included. The repertoire holds under 150,000 clones, roughly 86% seen once, with 8.7% in the top ten. The material sequenced was PBMCs. The source is a man aged 18 to 29 in good health and CMV-seropositive.

The genes are TRBV28 and TRBJ2-3; 15 bases agree with TRBD2. V trimming: 6 bases; J trimming: 5 bases; junction bases outside the gene matches: 3. CDR3 size: 15 residues. CDR1 and CDR2 from the germline V gene are MDHEN and SYDVKM. In nucleotides, the CDR3 is TGTGCCAGCAGACGGACTAGCGGGAGGGGAGATACGCAGTATTTT. This encodes CASRRTSGRGDTQYF.

The genes are TRBV5-5 and TRBJ2-1, with 8 bases identical to TRBD1. The V gene end was trimmed by 5 bases and the J gene end by 0 bases; junction bases not matched to a gene: 4. The V gene's germline CDR1 is SGHKS and CDR2 YYEKEE (reference sequence). There are 15 residues in the CDR3. The CDR3, as DNA: TGTGCCAGCAGTTGGGACAGGAGCTCCTACAATGAGCAGTTCTTC. This sequence encodes CASSWDRSSYNEQFF.

The chain is built from TRBV28 and TRBJ2-7; possible D gene TRBD1, 6 bases. CDR1 and CDR2 from the germline V gene are MDHEN and SYDVKM. The CDR3 runs 13 residues. Trimming left V 4 bases short and J 2 bases short, with 9 bases between. This CDR3 reads CASSSDSTYEQYF. The CDR3 DNA reads as TGTGCCAGCAGTTCGGACAGCACCTACGAGCAGTACTTC.

The DNA of the CDR3 is TGTGCCAGCAGCTTATTGAGCTCTGGAAACACCATATATTTT. This gives the protein CASSLLSSGNTIYF. The chain couples TRBV7-8 to TRBJ1-3, with D uncertain. The V gene's germline CDR1 is SGHVS and CDR2 FQNEAQ. The V end lost 2 bases, the J end lost 0 bases, and 5 bases lay between the germline ends. CDR3 length equals 14 residues.

The chain recombines TRBV6-5 with TRBJ2-7; the D gene is possibly TRBD2 (5 bases). The CDR3 consists of 15 residues. V lost 2 bases and J 4 bases, leaving 15 bases between the germline ends. Per the germline V gene, CDR1 is MNHEY and CDR2 is SVGAGI. The CDR3 region is CASSYPALAMYEQYF. CDR3 in DNA: TGTGCCAGCAGTTACCCGGCCCTAGCAATGTACGAGCAGTACTTC.

The chain joins TRBV5-1 to TRBJ1-3; 7 bases are shared with TRBD1. The CDR3 consists of 14 residues. V shed 4 bases, J shed 8 bases, and the junction held 9 bases outside the gene matches. CDR1 and CDR2 from the germline V gene are SGHRS and YFSETQ. Here the CDR3 reads CASSKGGAGDTIYF. CDR3 in DNA: TGCGCCAGCAGCAAAGGGGGCGCAGGGGACACCATATATTTT.

This clone has a handful of counts. This chain joins TRBV5-1 and TRBJ2-7; a possible D gene is TRBD1 (6 bases). CDR1 is SGHRS, CDR2 YFSETQ, per germline. Trimming stripped 5 bases from V and 6 bases from J, with 18 bases between. CDR3 length: 14 residues. DNA of the CDR3: TGCGCCAGCAGTTCTTCCACGGGACAAGGCGAGCAGTACTTC. Protein sequence: CASSSSTGQGEQYF.

V and J are TRBV7-8 and TRBJ1-1, with 7 nucleotides matching TRBD1. Germline V gene sequence: CDR1 SGHVS, CDR2 FQNEAQ. The CDR3 sequence is 16 residues long. The V segment lost 5 bases and the J segment 1 base; nucleotides outside the gene matches: 10. CDR3 protein: CASSPGQPGGNTEAFF. The CDR3, as DNA: TGTGCCAGCAGCCCGGGACAGCCCGGGGGGAACACTGAAGCTTTCTTT.

Only one count was recorded for this clone. This sequence joins TRBV10-2 and TRBJ2-3; the match to TRBD1 covers 8 bases. The CDR3 is 14 amino acids. With 2 bases clipped from V and 7 bases from J, the junction kept 5 bases outside the gene matches. The germline gives CDR1 WSHSY, CDR2 SAAADI. The chain's CDR3 is CASSEAGGANTQYF. The CDR3 DNA sequence: TGCGCCAGCAGTGAGGCAGGGGGCGCGAATACGCAGTATTTT.

The rearrangement joins TRBV10-3 to TRBJ1-3; D is uncertain. Germline lookup yields CDR1 ENHRY and CDR2 SYGVKD. The CDR3 totals 14 residues. Trimming left V 7 bases short and J 1 base short, with 11 bases between. The CDR3 sequence is CAINPTGSGNTIYF. CDR3 nucleotides: TGTGCCATCAATCCCACGGGTTCTGGAAACACCATATATTTT.

The chain couples TRBV4-2 to TRBJ2-5; the match to TRBD2 covers 8 bases. Germline assignment: CDR1 LGHNA and CDR2 YNFKEQ. The CDR3 runs to 16 residues. Trimming took 1 base from V and 4 from J; bases not matched to a gene: 8. CDR3 DNA sequence: TGTGCCAGCAGCCAAGGGAACGGGGGGGGTCGAGAGACCCAGTACTTC. This translates into CASSQGNGGGRETQYF.

As for this clone: The sample contains more than one DNA sequence encoding this CDR3. J is TRBJ1-1 and V is TRBV9; no reliable D call. Germline-derived CDR1 and CDR2 are SGDLS and YYNGEE. Trimming left V 2 bases short and J 3 bases short, with 8 bases between. The CDR3 sequence is 13 residues long. The CDR3 nucleotides read TGTGCCAGCAGCGTCGGCAGGTACACTGAAGCTTTCTTT. It is translated as CASSVGRYTEAFF.

To note about this clone: Other DNA sequences in this specimen translate into the identical CDR3. This chain connects TRBV5-1 to TRBJ1-5; 9 bases fit TRBD1. Unmatched junction bases numbered 2, after V lost 0 bases and J lost 7 bases. Germline V gene sequence: CDR1 SGHRS, CDR2 YFSETQ. The CDR3 spans 14 residues. CDR3 nucleotide sequence: TGCGCCAGCAGCTTGGGACAGGGGGACCAGCCCCAGCATTTT. Protein sequence: CASSLGQGDQPQHF.

This rearrangement joins TRBV29-1 to TRBJ2-1; 8 nucleotides line up with TRBD1. Trimming cost V 6 bases and J 4 bases; bases outside gene matches: 14. This CDR3 has 16 amino acids. Germline V gene data show CDR1 as SQVTM and CDR2 as ANQGSEA. The chain's CDR3 is CSVDSLTGGPYNEQFF. The CDR3 DNA reads as TGCAGCGTGGACTCATTAACAGGGGGGCCTTACAATGAGCAGTTCTTC.

The genes are TRBV9 and TRBJ1-3, with a possible D match to TRBD1 (6 bases). Germline V gene lookup returns CDR1 SGDLS and CDR2 YYNGEE. This CDR3 spans 13 amino acids. V was clipped by 5 bases and J by 3 bases, with 9 bases between them. CDR3 amino acids: CASSRGFGNTIYF. CDR3 DNA: TGTGCCAGCAGTAGGGGGTTTGGAAACACCATATATTTT.